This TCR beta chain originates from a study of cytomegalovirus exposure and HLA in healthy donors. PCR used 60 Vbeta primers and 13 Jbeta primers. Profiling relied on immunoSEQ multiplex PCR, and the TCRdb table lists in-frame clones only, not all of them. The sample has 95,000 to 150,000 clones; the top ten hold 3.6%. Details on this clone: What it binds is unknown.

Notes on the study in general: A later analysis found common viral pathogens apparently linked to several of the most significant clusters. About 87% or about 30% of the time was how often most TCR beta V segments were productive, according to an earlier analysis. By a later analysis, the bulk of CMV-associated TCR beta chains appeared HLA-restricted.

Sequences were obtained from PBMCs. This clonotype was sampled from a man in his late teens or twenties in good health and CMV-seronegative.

This CDR3 reads CASRWKLPTQVGGQGYYEQYF. The CDR3 DNA reads as TGTGCCAGCCGCTGGAAACTCCCCACCCAGGTTGGCGGACAGGGGTACTACGAGCAGTACTTC. This chain links TRBV14 with TRBJ2-7; 9 nucleotides align to TRBD1. Germline loops: CDR1 SGHDN, CDR2 FVKESK. Losses at the gene ends were 8 bases for V and 3 bases for J; bases not matched to a gene: 29. The length of the CDR3 is 21 residues.